Each of the 7 T cell receptor beta chains below was sequenced from the same sample in a study of T-cell memory formation after mild COVID-19. TCRdb fed the 5' RACE reads into MiXCR, producing one record per CDR3 protein. In the table there are over 300,000 distinct CDR3 sequences, 20% to 25% of which are singletons. Sequenced input: PBMCs or a T cell subset sorted from them (not recorded which). All receptors come from a man aged 18-30 years who had mild COVID-19 (a few samples of this study predate the infection). Cell type and time point are not known.

This clonotype was detected only a few times. The chain joins TRBV29-1 to TRBJ2-2; 7 positions agree with TRBD1. Germline V gene data show CDR1 as SQVTM and CDR2 as ANQGSEA. The length of the CDR3 is 14 residues. V shed 8 bases, J shed 3 bases, and the junction held 9 bases outside the gene matches. This CDR3 reads CSTTGDPYTGELFF. CDR3 sequence (DNA): TGCAGCACTACAGGGGACCCCTACACCGGGGAGCTGTTTTTT.

CDR3 amino acids: CASSKGLRGGNTEAFF. For the CDR3, the DNA is TGTGCCAGCAGCAAGGGACTTAGGGGCGGAAACACTGAAGCTTTCTTT. V usage is TRBV21-1 and J usage is TRBJ1-1. TRBV21-1 is annotated as a pseudogene. The CDR3 loop spans 16 amino acids.

The gene calls are TRBV5-6 and TRBJ2-2, with D possibly TRBD1 on 5 matching bases. The CDR3 is 15 amino acids. Trimming left V 1 base short and J 3 bases short, with 10 bases between. Per the germline V gene, CDR1 is SGHDT and CDR2 is YYEEEE. The CDR3 spells CASSLQGWDTGELFF. The CDR3 DNA reads as TGTGCCAGCAGCTTGCAGGGCTGGGACACCGGGGAGCTGTTTTTT.

This clonotype has a count of ten or more. The genes are TRBV4-3 and TRBJ2-7; TRBD2 agrees at 9 bases. This CDR3 contains 16 residues. The germline V gene encodes CDR1 LGHNA and CDR2 YSLEER. J was trimmed by 2 bases and V by 4 bases; bases with no gene match: 9. CDR3 sequence (DNA): TGCGCCAGCAGCCCCTCGCTTGCTAGCGGGGCCTACGAGCAGTACTTC. Protein: CASSPSLASGAYEQYF.

The chain joins TRBV11-2 to TRBJ2-1, with 15 nucleotides matching TRBD2. CDR3 length: 16 residues. Trimming took 5 bases from V and 5 from J; bases not matched to a gene: 4. The V gene's germline CDR1 is SGHAT and CDR2 FQNNGV. CDR3 nucleotide sequence: TGTGCCAGCAGCCCTTGGACTAGCGGGGGGGACAATGAGCAGTTCTTC. The encoded protein is CASSPWTSGGDNEQFF.

The rearrangement joins TRBV18 to TRBJ1-1; 7 bases are a match to TRBD1. V was pared by 2 bases and J by 3 bases, with 3 bases of the junction left unmatched. CDR1 is KGHSH and CDR2 is LQKENI in the germline V gene. This CDR3 region has 14 residues. The CDR3 coding sequence is TGTGCCAGCTCACCAGAGACAGGGTACACTGAAGCTTTCTTT. It yields the protein CASSPETGYTEAFF.

This clonotype was counted ten times or more. This chain links TRBV2 with TRBJ2-4, with D perhaps assigned TRBD1 or TRBD2 (7 bases each). V lost 6 bases and J lost 8, with 17 bases in between. Looked up from germline, CDR1 is SNHLY and CDR2 is FYNNEI. The CDR3 totals 14 residues. Here the CDR3 reads CASSTRGGRDIQYF. In DNA, the CDR3 is TGTGCCAGCAGCACCAGGGGGGGCAGGGACATTCAGTACTTC.